This paragraph covers one T cell receptor (beta chain) sequence. The CDR3 is 13 residues long. The germline CDR1 and CDR2 sequences are MNHNS and SASEGT. The junction had 3 bases not matched to a gene; V was cut back by 9 bases and J by 0 bases. The entry originates in a study of T cell changes during pregnancy in multiple sclerosis. Here immunoSEQ multiplex PCR was the method, and the copy in TCRdb shows in-frame clones only, minus some. The top ten hold under 6% of the sample, which has tens of thousands of clones, 90% to 95% seen once. This clonotype originated in a female donor with multiple sclerosis, enrolled in a pregnancy study. This rearrangement joins TRBV6-1 to TRBJ1-2; 8 bases line up with TRBD1. Sequencing used CD8+ T cells from peripheral blood mononuclear cells, obtained before pregnancy. CDR3 nucleotides: TGTGCCAGTCGGACAGGGTCTAACTATGGCTACACCTTC. Translating gives CASRTGSNYGYTF.